This TCR beta chain was observed in a study of T cell responses to AZD1222 COVID-19 vaccine. Across the whole study: Samples with a second dose at about 4 or about 12 weeks were pooled together. Overall study findings and caveats: Dominant CD4 TCR responses targeted spike regions 160-218 and 743-854.

As to this clone: Its matching antigen is unknown.

Germline CDR1 MDHEN, CDR2 SYDVKM. Trimming took off 6 bases at V and 4 bases at J, with 21 bases between the two ends. The CDR3 totals 16 residues. Sequencing was performed with immunoSEQ multiplex PCR; in TCRdb, only in-frame clones are kept and a portion is missing. Among about 110,000 clones listed, roughly 88% were seen once. Material: peripheral blood, obtained on day 0 of AZD1222 vaccination. This sequence was found in an adult in good health. The J gene is TRBJ1-2, the V gene TRBV28; D call uncertain. CDR3: CASRLRKGTAFYGYTF. In nucleotides, the CDR3 is TGTGCCAGCAGGCTCAGAAAGGGAACGGCCTTCTATGGCTACACCTTC.